This TCR beta chain was captured by sequencing in a study of radiation and T cells in renal cell carcinoma. Noted time point: blood 4 weeks post-SBRT, at nephrectomy. Documented treatment: 15 Gy SBRT to primary tumor, nephrectomy 4 weeks later. After SBRT, blood was collected at 2 and 4 weeks, plus baseline. Libraries were prepared by immunoSEQ multiplex PCR; TCRdb keeps only in-frame clonotypes and omits some of them. Seen here are roughly 82,000 clones, roughly nine tenths observed once, and the top ten hold 4.5% to 7%. Germline V CDR1 and CDR2: LNHNV, YYDKDF (reference sequence). CDR3 length: 15 residues. Trimming cost V 5 bases and J 5 bases, with 18 bases left between them.

The sequence was obtained from a woman aged 65 to 85 with renal cell carcinoma. This sequence joins TRBV15 and TRBJ1-1, with D possibly matching TRBD1 (6 bases). Material: blood, obtained from a patient whose treatment included radiotherapy and nephrectomy. The CDR3 coding sequence is TGTGCCACCAGCCTTCCCGACAGGCTGGGGACTGAAGCTTTCTTT. This encodes CATSLPDRLGTEAFF.